The clone carrying this T cell receptor (beta chain) has a handful of counts. As yet, its antigen is unknown. These data come from a study of T cells after yellow fever vaccination. Findings and limits, study-wide: Post-booster repertoires again held most primary-vaccination clones (about 95% CD4, just under 90% CD8).

The V gene lost 0 bases and the J gene lost 6 bases, with 9 bases spanning the gap. The CDR3 covers 14 residues. Germline V gene sequence: CDR1 SGHNT, CDR2 YYREEE (reference sequence). Universal primer sites and UMIs were introduced during 5'RACE template-switching synthesis of TCR cDNA. A single record per CDR3 protein comes from TCRdb applying MiXCR to the 5' RACE reads. Among approximately 350,000 distinct CDR3 sequences listed, 11% were seen once. The chain carries TRBV5-4 and TRBJ2-2; no clear D gene. The source was PBMCs, collected on the day of the first yellow fever vaccination. This clonotype was sampled from a man aged 18 to 30 who received the YFV17D yellow fever vaccine. In DNA form, the CDR3 reads TGTGCCAGCAGCTTGGCCTTCTCCCCCGGGGAGCTGTTTTTT. Residues: CASSLAFSPGELFF.